The entry below gives a single T cell receptor (beta chain) sequence along with its context. The antigen is not known. The data were taken from a study of memory CD4+ T cells and cytomegalovirus serostatus. Study observations and caveats: Repertoires predicted CMV serostatus with median bootstrapped AUC of roughly 0.95.

Assay used: immunoSEQ multiplex PCR; TCRdb lists only in-frame clones, some missing. The sample has just under 95,000 clones, approximately 80% seen once. The sort gate was single viable CD3+CD4+CD8-CD45RO+ cells for memory CD4+ T cells. CMV serostatus came from serum IgG against pp150, pp28, p38, p52. Sequencing was performed on memory CD4+ T cells from blood. This clonotype originated in an adult in good health and CMV-seropositive.

DNA of the CDR3: TGTGCCAGCAGCTTATTAGCGGGAGTAGCGTACGAGCAGTACTTC. Amino acid sequence: CASSLLAGVAYEQYF. The chain links TRBV7-8 to TRBJ2-7, with 9 positions matching TRBD2. V lost 2 bases, J lost 4 bases, and 6 bases stayed unmatched. CDR1 and CDR2 (germline): SGHVS, FQNEAQ. The CDR3 runs to 15 residues.